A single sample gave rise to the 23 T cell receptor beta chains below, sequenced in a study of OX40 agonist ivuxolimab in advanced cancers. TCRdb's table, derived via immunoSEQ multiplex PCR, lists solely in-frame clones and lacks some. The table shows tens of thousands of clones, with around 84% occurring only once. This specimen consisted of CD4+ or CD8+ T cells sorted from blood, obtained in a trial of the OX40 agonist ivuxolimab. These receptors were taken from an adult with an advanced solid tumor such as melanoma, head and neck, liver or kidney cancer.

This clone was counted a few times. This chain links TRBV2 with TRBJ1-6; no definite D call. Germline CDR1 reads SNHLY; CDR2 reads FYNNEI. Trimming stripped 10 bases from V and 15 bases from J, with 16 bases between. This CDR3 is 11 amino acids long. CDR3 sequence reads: CATYGPLGLHF. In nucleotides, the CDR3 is TGTGCCACCTACGGTCCGTTAGGCCTCCACTTT.

The CDR3 protein is CASSRTGRKEKLFF. For the CDR3, the DNA is TGTGCCAGCAGCCGAACAGGGAGGAAAGAAAAACTGTTTTTT. The chain combines TRBV6-6 with TRBJ1-4, with a weak D call TRBD1 (6 bases). This CDR3 spans 14 amino acids. The germline V gene has CDR1 MNHNY and CDR2 SVGAGI (reference sequence). The V end lost 6 bases, the J end lost 8 bases, and 16 bases lay between the germline ends.

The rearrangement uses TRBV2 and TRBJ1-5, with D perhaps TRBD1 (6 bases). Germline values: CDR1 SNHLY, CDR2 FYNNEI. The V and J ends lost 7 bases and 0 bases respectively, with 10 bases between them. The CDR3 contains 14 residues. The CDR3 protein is CASIPGDSNQPQHF. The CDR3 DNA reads TGTGCCAGCATACCAGGGGATAGCAATCAGCCCCAGCATTTT.

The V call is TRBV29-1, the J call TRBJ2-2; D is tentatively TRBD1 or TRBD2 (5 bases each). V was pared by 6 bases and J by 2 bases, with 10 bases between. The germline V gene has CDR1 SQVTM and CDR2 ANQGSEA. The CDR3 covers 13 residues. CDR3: CSVTGPNTGELFF. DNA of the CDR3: TGCAGCGTGACGGGGCCTAACACCGGGGAGCTGTTTTTT.

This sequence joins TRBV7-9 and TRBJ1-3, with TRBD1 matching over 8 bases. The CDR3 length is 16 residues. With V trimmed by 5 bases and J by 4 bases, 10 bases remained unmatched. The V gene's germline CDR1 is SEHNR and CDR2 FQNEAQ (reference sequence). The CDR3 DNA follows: TGTGCCAGCAGCCCCCGAGGCCAGGGGGCGGGAAACACCATATATTTT. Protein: CASSPRGQGAGNTIYF.

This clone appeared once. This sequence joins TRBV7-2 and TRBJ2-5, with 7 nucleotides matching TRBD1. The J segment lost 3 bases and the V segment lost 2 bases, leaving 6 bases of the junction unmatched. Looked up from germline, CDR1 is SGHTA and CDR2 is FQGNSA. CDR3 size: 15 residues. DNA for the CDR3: TGTGCCAGCAGCTTACGTAAGGGGACAGAAGAGACCCAGTACTTC. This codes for CASSLRKGTEETQYF.

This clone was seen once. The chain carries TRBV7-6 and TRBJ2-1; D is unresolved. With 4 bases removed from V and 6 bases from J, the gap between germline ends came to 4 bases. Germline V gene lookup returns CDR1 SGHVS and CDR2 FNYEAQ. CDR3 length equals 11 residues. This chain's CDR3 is CASSWGNEQFF. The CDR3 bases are TGTGCCAGCAGCTGGGGCAATGAGCAGTTCTTC.

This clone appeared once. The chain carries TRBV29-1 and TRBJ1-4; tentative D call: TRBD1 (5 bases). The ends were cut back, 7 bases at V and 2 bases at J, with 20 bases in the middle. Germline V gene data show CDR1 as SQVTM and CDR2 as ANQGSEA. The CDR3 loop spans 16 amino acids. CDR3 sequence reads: CSGRTQGAGTNEKLFF. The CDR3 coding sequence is TGCAGCGGAAGAACGCAGGGAGCTGGGACTAATGAAAAACTGTTTTTT.

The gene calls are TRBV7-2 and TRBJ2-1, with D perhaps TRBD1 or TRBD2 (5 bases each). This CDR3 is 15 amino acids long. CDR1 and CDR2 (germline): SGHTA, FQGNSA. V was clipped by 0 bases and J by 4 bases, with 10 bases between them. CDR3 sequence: CASSLARGPYNEQFF. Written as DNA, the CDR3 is TGTGCCAGCAGCTTAGCAAGGGGACCTTACAATGAGCAGTTCTTC.

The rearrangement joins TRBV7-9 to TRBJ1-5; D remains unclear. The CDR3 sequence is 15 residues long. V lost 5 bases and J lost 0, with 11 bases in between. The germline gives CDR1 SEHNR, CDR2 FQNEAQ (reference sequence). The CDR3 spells CASSTTSSSNQPQHF. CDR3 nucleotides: TGTGCCAGCAGCACGACCAGTTCTAGCAATCAGCCCCAGCATTTT.

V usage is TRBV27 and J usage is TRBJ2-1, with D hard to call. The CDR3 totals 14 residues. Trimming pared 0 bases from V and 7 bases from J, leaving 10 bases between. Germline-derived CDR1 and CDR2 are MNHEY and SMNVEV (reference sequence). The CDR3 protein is CASSLSRSMNEQFF. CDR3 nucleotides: TGTGCCAGCAGTTTATCTCGCTCCATGAATGAGCAGTTCTTC.

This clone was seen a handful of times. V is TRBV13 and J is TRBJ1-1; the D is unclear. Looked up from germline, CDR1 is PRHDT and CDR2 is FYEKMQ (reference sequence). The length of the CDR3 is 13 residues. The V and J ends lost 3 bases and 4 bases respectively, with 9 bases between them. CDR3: CASSLRRGTEAFF. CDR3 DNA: TGTGCCAGCAGCTTGAGGAGAGGCACTGAAGCTTTCTTT. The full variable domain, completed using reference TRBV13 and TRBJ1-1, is AAGVIQSPRHLIKEKRETATLKCYPIPRHDTVYWYQQGPGQDPQFLISFYEKMQSDKGSIPDRFSAQQFSDYHSELNMSSLELGDSALYFCASSLRRGTEAFFGQGTRLTVV.

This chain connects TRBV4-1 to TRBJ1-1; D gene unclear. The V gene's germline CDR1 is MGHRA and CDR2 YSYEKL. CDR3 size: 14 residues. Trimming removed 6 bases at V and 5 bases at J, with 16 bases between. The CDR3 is CASSPRGLRTEAFF. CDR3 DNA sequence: TGCGCCAGCAGTCCCCGGGGATTGAGAACTGAAGCTTTCTTT.

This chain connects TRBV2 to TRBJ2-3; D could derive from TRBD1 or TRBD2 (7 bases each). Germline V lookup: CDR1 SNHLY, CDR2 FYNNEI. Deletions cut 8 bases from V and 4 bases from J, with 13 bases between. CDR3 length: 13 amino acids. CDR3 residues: CASWEGAPDTQYF. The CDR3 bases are TGTGCCAGCTGGGAGGGGGCCCCAGATACGCAGTATTTT.

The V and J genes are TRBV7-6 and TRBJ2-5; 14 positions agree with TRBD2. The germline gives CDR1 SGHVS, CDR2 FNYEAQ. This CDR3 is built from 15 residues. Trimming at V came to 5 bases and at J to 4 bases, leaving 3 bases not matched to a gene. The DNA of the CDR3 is TGTGCCAGCAGCCCAGGGACTAGCGGGGGAGAGACCCAGTACTTC. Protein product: CASSPGTSGGETQYF. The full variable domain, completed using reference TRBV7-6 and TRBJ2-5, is GAGVSQSPRYKVTKRGQDVALRCDPISGHVSLYWYRQALGQGPEFLTYFNYEAQQDKSGLPNDRFSAERPEGSISTLTIQRTEQRDSAMYRCASSPGTSGGETQYFGPGTRLLVL.

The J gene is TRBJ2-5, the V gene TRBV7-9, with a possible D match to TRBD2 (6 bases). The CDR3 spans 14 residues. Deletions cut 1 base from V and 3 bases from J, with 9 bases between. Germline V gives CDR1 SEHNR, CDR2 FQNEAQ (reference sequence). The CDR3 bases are TGTGCCAGCAGCTTAGTTACGGGGGAAGAGACCCAGTACTTC. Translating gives CASSLVTGEETQYF.

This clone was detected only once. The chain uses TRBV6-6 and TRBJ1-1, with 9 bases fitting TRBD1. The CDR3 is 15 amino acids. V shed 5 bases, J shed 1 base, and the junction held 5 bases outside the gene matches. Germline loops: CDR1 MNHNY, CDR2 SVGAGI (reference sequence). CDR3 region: CASSPDRGKNTEAFF. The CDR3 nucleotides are TGTGCCAGCAGTCCAGACAGGGGGAAGAACACTGAAGCTTTCTTT.

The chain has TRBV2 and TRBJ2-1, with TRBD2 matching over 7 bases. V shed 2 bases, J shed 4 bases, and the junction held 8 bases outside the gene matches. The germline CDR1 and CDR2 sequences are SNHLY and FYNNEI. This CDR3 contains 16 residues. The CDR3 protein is CASSERASGNYNEQFF. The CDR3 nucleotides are TGTGCCAGCAGTGAACGGGCCAGCGGGAATTACAATGAGCAGTTCTTC.

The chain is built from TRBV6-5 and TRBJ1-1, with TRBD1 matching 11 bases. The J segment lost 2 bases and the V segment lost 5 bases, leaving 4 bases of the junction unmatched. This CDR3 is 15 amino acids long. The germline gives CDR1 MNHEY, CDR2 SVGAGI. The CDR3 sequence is CASSLGQGANTEAFF. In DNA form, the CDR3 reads TGTGCCAGCAGTCTTGGACAGGGGGCAAACACTGAAGCTTTCTTT.

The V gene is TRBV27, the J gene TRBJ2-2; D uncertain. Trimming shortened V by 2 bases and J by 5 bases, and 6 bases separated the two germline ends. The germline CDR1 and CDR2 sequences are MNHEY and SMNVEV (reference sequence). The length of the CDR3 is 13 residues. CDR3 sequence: CASSLRYTGELFF. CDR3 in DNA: TGTGCCAGCAGTTTACGATATACCGGGGAGCTGTTTTTT.

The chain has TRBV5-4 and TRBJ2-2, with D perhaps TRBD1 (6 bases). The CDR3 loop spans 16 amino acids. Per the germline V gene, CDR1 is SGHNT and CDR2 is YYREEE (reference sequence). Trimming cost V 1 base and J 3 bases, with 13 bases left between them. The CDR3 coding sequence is TGTGCCAGCAGCTTGCCAGGGGTCGGGGACACCGGGGAGCTGTTTTTT. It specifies CASSLPGVGDTGELFF.

CDR3 bases: TGTGCCAGCAGTTACGTGTTCGGCCAGGCCTATGGCTACACCTTC. This gives the protein CASSYVFGQAYGYTF. The chain couples TRBV6-5 to TRBJ1-2; D gene unclear. This CDR3 is 15 amino acids long. V was cut by 2 bases and J by 4 bases, with 14 bases left in between. Germline V gene lookup returns CDR1 MNHEY and CDR2 SVGAGI.

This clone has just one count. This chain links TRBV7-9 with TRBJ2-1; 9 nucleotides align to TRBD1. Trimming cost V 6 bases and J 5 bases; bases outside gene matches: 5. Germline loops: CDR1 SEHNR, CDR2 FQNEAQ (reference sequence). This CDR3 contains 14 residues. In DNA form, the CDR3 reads TGTGCCAGCAGAGGACAGGGGTTTAACAATGAGCAGTTCTTC. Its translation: CASRGQGFNNEQFF. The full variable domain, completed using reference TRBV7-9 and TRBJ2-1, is DTGVSQNPRHKITKRGQNVTFRCDPISEHNRLYWYRQTLGQGPEFLTYFQNEAQLEKSRLLSDRFSAERPKGSFSTLEIQRTEQGDSAMYLCASRGQGFNNEQFFGPGTRLTVL.